This entry features one TCR beta chain sequence. This clonotype was observed a few times. Its antigen is not yet known. No base-level quality is on record; no much larger clone is a single base apart. This entry belongs to a study of Graves' ophthalmopathy and Graves' hyperthyroidism (dated by TCRdb to 2017 to 2018). Looking at the study overall: Peripheral blood was collected before any treatment was given, at the time of initial diagnosis. Following sample collection, hyperthyroidism patients were given methimazole at a starting dose of 30 mg daily, and ophthalmopathy patients were given high-dose intravenous methylprednisolone. For training and testing, the approximately 92 patients in the discovery cohort were randomly divided in a 7:3 ratio. T-cell repertoires of thyroid tissue and blood were compared in over 5 hyperthyroidism patients. To explore V-J signatures that distinguish ophthalmopathy from hyperthyroidism, a discovery set of about 99 patients was enrolled, made up of 43 with ophthalmopathy and around 57 with stable hyperthyroidism. The study used signatures of the TCR beta repertoire to tell Graves' ophthalmopathy apart from Graves' hyperthyroidism and to predict which patients would progress to ophthalmopathy. An independent validation cohort comprised roughly 20 hyperthyroidism patients and about 16 patients who later progressed from hyperthyroidism to ophthalmopathy. In total, 135 blood samples were TCR-sequenced: around 42 ophthalmopathy, under 80 hyperthyroidism and approximately 17 hyperthyroidism-to-ophthalmopathy patients. Broad study findings and their caveats: Most expanded thyroid clonotypes with frequency above 0.001 were also detected in blood, suggesting blood repertoires may reflect the thyroid immune response. The 13-signature model separated ophthalmopathy from stable hyperthyroidism with approximately 88% sensitivity and around 81% specificity in cross-validation, and 80%/75% in the test set. In validation, the model predicted ophthalmopathy progression with less than 71% sensitivity and roughly 72% specificity; roughly 12 predicted patients were CT-confirmed with GO in a median of about 6.2 months. No statistical method was used to set the sample size in advance, and the investigators knew which group each participant was assigned to.

Ophthalmopathy patients had moderately to severely active disease, Clinical Activity Score of at least 3, NOSPECS grade of at least 4, and disease duration under 3 months. Patients were excluded if they had other autoimmune diseases, uncontrolled infections, pregnancy or lactation. Clinical symptoms, serum thyroxine, TRAb, thyroid ultrasound and orbital computed tomography were used for diagnosis. Ficoll-Paque density gradient centrifugation was used to isolate PBMCs from around 9.1 ml of fresh peripheral blood. Total RNA was extracted with Trizol reagent and quality-checked on an Agilent 2100 Bioanalyzer. For repertoire sequencing, TCR beta CDR3 regions were amplified from RNA transcripts. HTBI primers and the Qiagen OneStep RT-PCR kit were used in a first-round RT-PCR, which was followed by a second-round multiplex PCR, size selection and purification. The libraries underwent paired-end sequencing with 100 bp reads on an Illumina HiSeq2000. On the study's bioinformatics: SOAPnuke was used to process the reads, throwing out any read that had adapters, had uncalled bases, had a mean Phred below 15, or lacked an exact constant-primer or identifier match. COPE v1.2.5 was used to merge the high-quality paired reads. Clonotypes were defined as unique nucleotide sequences and were aligned to IMGT TRB V, D and J references using MiTCR v1.1. The analysis was limited to V-J combinations with a frequency above 0.0001, which together covered about 99% of repertoires. For each V-J combination, a TCR clonal expansion and chaos score was defined as F50 clonal expansion divided by the chaos observed in the TCRdist matrix. Features were reduced by Welch's t-statistics and random forest to approximately 13 V-J combinations, which fed a naive Bayes classifier. Thyroid-blood repertoire similarity was quantified with the Morisita-Horn index. In TCRdb, the public reads were trimmed at Q25 with fastp and aligned with MiXCR, with productive beta chains retained. CDR3 protein sequences are deduplicated, and each keeps its most common genes and DNA. The authors' filters were not applied to this entry. For this sample the table gives around 400,000 distinct CDR3 sequences, of which approximately 20% were detected only once. Roughly 1.5% of the sample belongs to the ten largest clones.

V is trimmed back by 5 bases and J by 3 bases, and the junction contains 5 bases that no gene match accounts for. From cysteine to phenylalanine, the CDR3 is 13 amino acids long. This entry keeps only the CDR3 DNA: 39 bases, framed from base 1. CDR1 is given as GTSNPN and CDR2 as SVGIG, both from the germline V gene (reference sequence). This chain joins TRBV30 to TRBJ1-2; 8 bases in the middle match TRBD1. The TCR originated in a woman in her late teens or twenties with Graves' ophthalmopathy. Donor details come from another sample of the same person, matched by shared clones. Source material: peripheral blood. The sequenced DNA: TGTGCCTGGGCAGGGACAGGAGACTATGGCTACACCTTC. It codes for CAWAGTGDYGYTF.